The next 5 T cell receptor beta chains were all read from a single sample in a study of T cell clonality in common variable immunodeficiency. Sequenced by immunoSEQ multiplex PCR; TCRdb stores in-frame clones only, minus some. The table lists about 16,000 clones, with no singletons. Broader study findings: Fewer deletions and N-nucleotide insertions were reportedly seen in common variable immunodeficiency TCR beta sequences.

Their antigen targets remain unknown. The sample taken for sequencing was peripheral blood mononuclear cells. The source is a human donor with common variable immunodeficiency.

This clone showed up just a few times. The read stops 3 residues short of the end of the CDR3; the missing end is completed from the germline J gene. V and J are TRBV19 and TRBJ1-1; 8 bases line up with TRBD1. The CDR3 has 15 amino acids. The V and J ends lost 5 bases and 4 bases, in that order; junction bases with no gene match: 9. The germline gives CDR1 LNHDA, CDR2 SQIVND (reference sequence). CDR3 residues: CASSGPRGLITEAFF. The CDR3 bases that were read are TGTGCCAGTAGTGGACCCAGGGGGCTTATCACTGAA.

Concerning this clone: The CDR3 end falls 3 residues outside the read, so it is completed with the germline J gene. V is TRBV11-2 and J is TRBJ2-7, with TRBD2 matching over 7 bases. The CDR3 is 15 residues long. Germline CDR1 is SGHAT and CDR2 is FQNNGV. V shed 4 bases and J 3 bases; nucleotides not matched to a gene: 9. This CDR3 is CASSSPYRGDYEQYF. The part of the CDR3 DNA that was read is TGTGCCAGCAGCTCCCCTTATCGGGGGGACTACGAG.

This clone has a handful of counts. The missing CDR3 end, 3 residues past where the read stops, is filled in from the germline J gene. V is TRBV7-3 and J is TRBJ2-2; 8 positions agree with TRBD1. V dropped 5 bases and J dropped 7; count of bases not matched to a gene: 3. Germline V gene lookup returns CDR1 SGHTA and CDR2 FQGTGA. The CDR3 spans 13 residues. The CDR3 spells CASSATGGGELFF. CDR3 DNA (partial): TGTGCCAGCAGCGCCACAGGGGGCGGGGAG.

With respect to this clone: Read coverage stops 3 residues before the CDR3 terminus; the germline J gene supplies the remainder. The rearrangement links TRBV7-3 to TRBJ2-5, with TRBD1 matching 9 bases. This CDR3 region has 15 residues. Germline V gene sequence: CDR1 SGHTA, CDR2 FQGTGA. The junction had 8 bases not matched to a gene; V was cut back by 4 bases and J by 5 bases. The sequenced CDR3 bases are TGTGCCAGCAGCTCGGACAGGGGATCGAGGGAGACC. Its translation: CASSSDRGSRET. The whole CDR3 protein reads CASSSDRGSRETQYF.

This clone was counted between two and nine times. The CDR3 goes on 3 residues after the read ends, and that part is filled in from the germline J gene. The V and J genes are TRBV6-2 or TRBV6-3 and TRBJ1-4; tentative D call: TRBD1 (6 bases). Germline V gene sequence: CDR1 MNHEY, CDR2 SVGEGT. The CDR3 runs to 14 residues. Trimming cost V 8 bases and J 8 bases, with 18 bases left between them. The sequenced part of the CDR3 DNA is TGTGCCAGCGCCTTGGCGGGGGCGTCGGAAAAA. This encodes CASALAGASEK. The entire CDR3 sequence reads CASALAGASEKLFF.